Listed here is a single TCR beta chain. Its target is not known. Each PCR replicate from the sorted subsets contained 150 to 200 ng DNA, which is tens of thousands of T cell genomes. TCRdb's table, derived via immunoSEQ multiplex PCR, lists solely in-frame clones and lacks some. The sample includes roughly 1,500,000 clones, approximately 98% of them seen just once. This specimen belongs to a study of shared clonotypes between healthy human individuals. Broader study findings: Tissues were not sampled, only blood, and their repertoires likely differ. Naive subsets generally exceeded memory subsets in estimated richness.

Germline assignment: CDR1 SGHTA and CDR2 FQGTGA. V lost 5 bases, J lost 1 base, and 11 bases lay in between. The length of the CDR3 is 15 residues. The gene calls are TRBV7-3 and TRBJ2-2; D may be TRBD1 (6 bases). This TCR was recovered from a young man in good health. The sample was naive CD4+ T cells sorted from blood. Regarding subset: CD45RA+ positively selected. The CDR3 DNA is TGTGCCAGCAGCCCCCGGACAGTGAACACCGGGGAGCTGTTTTTT. Translation gives CASSPRTVNTGELFF.